The clone carrying this T cell receptor beta chain was counted many times. Its antigen is not known. Time point in this sample: newly diagnosed GD, antithyroid drugs for less than 3 months. The TCR library used RNA extracted from PBMCs. To make TCR beta libraries, researchers used iRepertoire HTBI primers and Arm-PCR of CDR3 regions. TCRdb recomputed calls from the multiplex PCR reads with MiXCR, one row per CDR3 protein. The profile shows about 620,000 distinct CDR3 sequences, approximately 15% of them singletons. V was shortened by 4 bases and J by 0 bases, with 0 bases between the two germline ends. Germline CDR1 reads SGHTA; CDR2 reads FQGTGA. This CDR3 region has 12 residues. The data originate from a study of regulatory T cells in long-lasting Graves disease. Overall study results and limits: The researchers studied only peripheral blood, not thyroid tissue.

The sample was also linked to a second study, of T cells in Graves' hyperthyroidism and ophthalmopathy. That investigation notes: The model made its ophthalmopathy prediction, and onset followed a median 6.5 months later.

The chain combines TRBV7-3 with TRBJ2-2; no definite D call. This sequence was found in a woman between 25 and 40 years old with Graves disease. Sequences were derived from peripheral blood mononuclear cells (PBMCs), sampled at new diagnosis, from a patient treated with antithyroid drugs. The CDR3 loop is CASSSNTGELFF. For the CDR3, the DNA is TGTGCCAGCAGCTCGAACACCGGGGAGCTGTTTTTT.